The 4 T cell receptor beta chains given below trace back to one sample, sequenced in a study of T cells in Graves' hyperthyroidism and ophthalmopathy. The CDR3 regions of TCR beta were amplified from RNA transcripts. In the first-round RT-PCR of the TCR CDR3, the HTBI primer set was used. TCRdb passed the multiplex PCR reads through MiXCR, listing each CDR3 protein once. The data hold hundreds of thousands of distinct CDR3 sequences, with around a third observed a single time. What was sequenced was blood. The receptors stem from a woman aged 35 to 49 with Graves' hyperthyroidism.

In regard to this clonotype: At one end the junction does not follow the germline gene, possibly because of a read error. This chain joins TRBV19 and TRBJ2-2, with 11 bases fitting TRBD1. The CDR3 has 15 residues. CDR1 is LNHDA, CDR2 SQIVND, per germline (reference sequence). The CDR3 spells CASSWGQGETGELFF. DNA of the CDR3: TGCGCCAGCAGCTGGGGACAGGGGGAAACCGGGGAGCTGTTTTTT.

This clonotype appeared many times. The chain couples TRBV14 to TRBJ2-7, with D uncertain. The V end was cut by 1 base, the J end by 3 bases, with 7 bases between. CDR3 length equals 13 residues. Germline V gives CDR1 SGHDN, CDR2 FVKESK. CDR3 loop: CASSQGGYYEQYF. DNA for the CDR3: TGTGCCAGCAGCCAAGGGGGTTACTACGAGCAGTACTTC.

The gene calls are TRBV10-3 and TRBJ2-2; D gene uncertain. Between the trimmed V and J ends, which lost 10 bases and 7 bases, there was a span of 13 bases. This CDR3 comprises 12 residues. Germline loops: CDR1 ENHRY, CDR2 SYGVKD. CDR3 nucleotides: TGTGCCACAGAGGCGAGTGACGGGGAGCTGTTTTTT. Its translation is CATEASDGELFF.

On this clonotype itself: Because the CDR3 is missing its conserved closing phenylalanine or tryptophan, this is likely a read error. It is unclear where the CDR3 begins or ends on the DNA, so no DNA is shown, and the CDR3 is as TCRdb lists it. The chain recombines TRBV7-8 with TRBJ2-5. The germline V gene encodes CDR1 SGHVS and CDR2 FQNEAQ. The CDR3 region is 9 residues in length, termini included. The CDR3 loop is CASSPYGPR.